This TCR beta chain stems from a study of response to subunit inactivated influenza vaccine. Findings of the study overall: The study's authors posited that every seasonal influenza vaccination enlists few new T cells.

The table lists this clonotype with many counts. The antigen is undetermined. The CDR3 spans 16 residues. Germline loops: CDR1 LGHNA, CDR2 YNFKEQ. V dropped 0 bases and J dropped 6; count of bases not matched to a gene: 5. TCRdb fed the RT-PCR reads into MiXCR, producing one record per CDR3 protein. The sample yields 550,000 to 800,000 distinct CDR3 sequences, about 15% seen once. The chain is built from TRBV4-2 and TRBJ2-4, with 10 bases lining up with TRBD2. This TCR came from a man aged 45-65 years who received an inactivated influenza vaccine. The input for sequencing was PBMCs from blood, taken roughly 15 days before vaccination. CDR3 DNA sequence: TGTGCCAGCAGCCAAGATCGGCTAGCGGGGGTAAACATTCAGTACTTC. Its translation: CASSQDRLAGVNIQYF.